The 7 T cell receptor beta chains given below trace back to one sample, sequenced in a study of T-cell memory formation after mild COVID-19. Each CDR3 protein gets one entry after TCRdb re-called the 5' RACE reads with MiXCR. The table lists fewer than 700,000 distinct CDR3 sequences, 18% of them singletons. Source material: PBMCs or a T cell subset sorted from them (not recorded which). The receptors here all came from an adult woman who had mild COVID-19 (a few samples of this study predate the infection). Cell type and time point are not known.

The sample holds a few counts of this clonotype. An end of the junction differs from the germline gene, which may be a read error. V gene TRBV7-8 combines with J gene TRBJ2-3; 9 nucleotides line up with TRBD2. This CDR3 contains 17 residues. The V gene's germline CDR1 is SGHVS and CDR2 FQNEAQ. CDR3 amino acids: CASSLATSGFSTDTQYF. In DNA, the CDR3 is TGTGCCAGCAGCCTAGCGACTAGCGGCTTTAGCACAGATACGCAGTATTTT.

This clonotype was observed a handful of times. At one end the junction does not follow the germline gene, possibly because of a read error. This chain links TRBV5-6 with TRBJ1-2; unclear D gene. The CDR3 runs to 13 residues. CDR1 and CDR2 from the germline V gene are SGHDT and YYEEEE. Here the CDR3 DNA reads TGTGCCAGCAGCTTGACATCTAATTATGGCTACACCTTC. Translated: CASSLTSNYGYTF.

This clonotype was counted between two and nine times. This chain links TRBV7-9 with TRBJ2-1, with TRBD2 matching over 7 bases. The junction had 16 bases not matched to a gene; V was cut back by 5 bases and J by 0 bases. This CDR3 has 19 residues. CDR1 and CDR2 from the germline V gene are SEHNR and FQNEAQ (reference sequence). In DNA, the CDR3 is TGTGCCAGCAGCCCCCGGACTAGATTCCCGCATAGCTCCTACAATGAGCAGTTCTTC. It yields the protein CASSPRTRFPHSSYNEQFF. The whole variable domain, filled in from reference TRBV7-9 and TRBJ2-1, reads DTGVSQNPRHKITKRGQNVTFRCDPISEHNRLYWYRQTLGQGPEFLTYFQNEAQLEKSRLLSDRFSAERPKGSFSTLEIQRTEQGDSAMYLCASSPRTRFPHSSYNEQFFGPGTRLTVL.

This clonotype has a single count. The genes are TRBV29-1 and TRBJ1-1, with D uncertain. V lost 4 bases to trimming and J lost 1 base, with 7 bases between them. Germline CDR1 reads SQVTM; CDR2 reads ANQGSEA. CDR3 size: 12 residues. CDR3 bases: TGCAGCGTTGGGAGAAGGAACACTGAAGCTTTCTTT. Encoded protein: CSVGRRNTEAFF.

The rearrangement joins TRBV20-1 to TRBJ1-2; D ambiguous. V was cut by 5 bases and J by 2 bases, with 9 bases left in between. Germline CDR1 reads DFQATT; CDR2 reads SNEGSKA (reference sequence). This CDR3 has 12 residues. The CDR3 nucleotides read TGCAGTGCTTTACACGGGAACTATGGCTACACCTTC. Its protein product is CSALHGNYGYTF.

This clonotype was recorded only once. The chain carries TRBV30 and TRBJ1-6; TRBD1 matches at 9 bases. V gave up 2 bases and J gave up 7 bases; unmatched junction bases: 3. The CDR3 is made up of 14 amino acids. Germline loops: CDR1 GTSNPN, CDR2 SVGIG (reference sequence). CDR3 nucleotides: TGTGCCTGGAGTTTCGGACAGGGGAATTCACCCCTCCACTTT. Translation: CAWSFGQGNSPLHF.

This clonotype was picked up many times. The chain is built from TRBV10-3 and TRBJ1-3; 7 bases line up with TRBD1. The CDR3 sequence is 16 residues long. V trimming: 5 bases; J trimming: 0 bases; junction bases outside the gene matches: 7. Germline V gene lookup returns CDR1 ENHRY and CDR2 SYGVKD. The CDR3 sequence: CAISRTGLSSGNTIYF. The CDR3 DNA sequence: TGTGCCATCAGTCGGACAGGCCTGAGCTCTGGAAACACCATATATTTT.